This T cell receptor beta chain originates from a study of T-cell memory formation after mild COVID-19. 5'RACE, which relied on constant-segment primers, yielded TCR alpha and TCR beta cDNA libraries carrying sample barcodes and UMIs. TCRdb fed the 5' RACE reads into MiXCR, producing one record per CDR3 protein. The table shows approximately 40,000 distinct CDR3 sequences, with over 9.5% occurring only once. V lost 3 bases and J lost 9, with 12 bases in between. CDR1 is DFQATT, CDR2 SNEGSKA, per germline (reference sequence). The CDR3 consists of 13 residues. Study results and caveats: Memory sampled before infection contained some responding clones, suggesting cross-reactive memory joined. Clones contracting over day 15 to 85 were CD4/CD8 balanced, with later expanders leaning CD4+.

This clonotype has ten or more counts. Its matching antigen is unknown. J is TRBJ1-6 and V is TRBV20-1; no firm D call. Sequencing was carried out using PBMCs or a T cell subset sorted from them (not recorded which). This receptor was identified in a man younger than 30 who had mild COVID-19 (a few samples of this study predate the infection). Cell type and time point are not known. The CDR3 loop reads CSASPGIPSPLHF. The DNA of the CDR3 is TGCAGTGCTAGCCCGGGGATCCCTTCACCCCTCCACTTT.